Reported below is one T cell receptor (beta chain). Its antigen remains unidentified. Per-base quality was not reported, and no clone a single base away is much larger than it. The entry originates in a study of T cell responses to AZD1222 COVID-19 vaccine (dated by TCRdb to the early 2020s). Context from the whole study: AZD1222 recipients with second doses at about 4 weeks or about 12 weeks were pooled, because spike-specific TCR depth and breadth did not differ between schedules. TCR sequencing covered roughly 230 trial participants: 207 given two doses of AZD1222 and 26 given two doses of MenACWY control vaccine. Trial participants were enrolled by age into 18-55, 56-69 and 70-plus year subgroups, with around 140, 26 and 57 TCR-sequenced participants respectively. Overall results and qualifications from the work: Reportedly, close to half of the unique spike-specific TCRs recognized epitopes lying outside the regions that are mutated in the B.1.351 and B.1.1.7 variants. Conclusions about previously exposed vaccinees are limited, since just five or six AZD1222 recipients were seropositive for SARS-CoV-2 at baseline. CD4 TCRs associated with the vaccine covered the entire spike protein, and the dominant responses were in regions 160-218 and 743-854. Because no samples from the day 14 peak response were available, repertoires could be characterized only after the peak T cell response. Participants were mostly white British, with more females than males. The authors suggested clonal diversity may have been underestimated. Spike-specific TCR breadth and depth rose significantly after two AZD1222 doses compared with day 0 and with MenACWY recipients. The 56-69-year group was small, and its depth increase did not reach significance, likely because of low power.

The time point tag for this specimen amounts to: baseline before first vaccination. Samples from vaccinated people were obtained from the UK trials COV001 and COV002, which included a single-blind randomized controlled phase 2/3 trial of AZD1222 (ChAdOx1 nCoV-19) in healthy adults. For TCRbeta chain sequencing, PBMC samples from trial participants were taken at day 0 and at day 28 after the second dose. The germline ends are 6 bases apart after V is trimmed by 3 bases and J by 4 bases. CDR1 is given as MNHEY and CDR2 as SMNVEV, both from the germline V gene (reference sequence). Counted from cysteine to phenylalanine, this CDR3 has 12 amino acids. Kept here is only the CDR3 DNA, which spans 36 bases and is read in frame from base 1. The CDR3 regions of human TCRbeta chains were analyzed by immunosequencing. As for how the authors treated the data: Repertoire TCRs were matched against a reference library of SARS-CoV-2-specific TCRs generated with the MIRA antigen-specificity platform. Breadth was defined as the fraction of unique TCRs that were SARS-CoV-2-associated. Depth was defined as the fraction of total T cells that were SARS-CoV-2-associated. Each spike-specific TCR was assigned to its reactive spike region and to a CD4 or CD8 class using the MIRA data. Log10-transformed breadth and depth values were compared by one-way ANOVA with Sidak's multiple comparisons tests. Sourced from immuneACCESS, this table was stored by TCRdb with only in-frame sequences that have V and J called. A share of the clones is absent; for the studies checked, an unresolved V gene accounts for under half, and the remainder has no known explanation. The DNA gave D and trimming, while V, J and clone size come from that table. Within this sample are 95,000 to 150,000 clones, with approximately 92% of them counted one time only. The ten largest make up around 3.3% of the sample.

The sequenced sample was peripheral blood, obtained on day 0 of AZD1222 vaccination. The clonotype originates from an adult in good health. In this chain, TRBV27 is recombined with TRBJ1-2, and perhaps TRBD1 as D gene, on 6 matching bases. The nucleotides read TGTGCCAGCAGTTTCAGGGGCTATGGCTACACCTTC. The resulting protein is CASSFRGYGYTF.